Detailed here is one T cell receptor (beta chain). No antigen is known for it. The data are from a study of follicular helper T cells after annual influenza vaccination. For the study at large: Across the 2013-2014, 2014-2015 and 2015-2016 vaccination seasons, some subjects were resampled.

Trimming pared 0 bases from V and 4 bases from J, leaving 10 bases between. The V gene's germline CDR1 is MNHNS and CDR2 SASEGT. The CDR3 is 16 residues long. Broader study findings: Change in circulating plasmablasts correlated with ICOS+CD38+ cTfh clonality change.

TCRdb's table, derived via immunoSEQ multiplex PCR, lists solely in-frame clones and lacks some. The sample lists about 1,600 clones, roughly 80% occurring once. Specified time point: 2015-2016 season, pre-vaccination. V gene TRBV6-1 combines with J gene TRBJ2-6; D is ambiguous. The material was CXCR5+ CD38- circulating T follicular helper cells from blood, obtained on the day of influenza vaccination. Subset indicated: circulating Tfh, non-naive CD4+CXCR5+PD-1+ (ICOS+CD38+ or ICOS-CD38-). This clonotype was sampled from an adult who received the influenza vaccine. DNA of the CDR3: TGTGCCAGCAGTGAAGCGGATTCTCTGGGGGCCAACGTCCTGACTTTC. It encodes CASSEADSLGANVLTF.